This paragraph reports one T cell receptor beta chain. There is no known antigen for this receptor. No per-base quality is available; no much larger clone lies one base away. For CDR1 and CDR2, the germline V gene (reference sequence) lists MNHEY and SMNVEV. V is cut back by 5 bases and J by 2 bases, with 8 bases in the junction unmatched. CDR3 length: 15 amino acids, cysteine to phenylalanine. Left in the record is the CDR3 DNA by itself, 45 bases read in frame from the first base. The High Capacity cDNA Reverse Transcription Kit was used to reverse transcribe all of the isolated RNA, meaning that expressed TCRB transcripts were what got sequenced. Naive, central memory and regulatory T cell samples underwent deep immunoSEQ sequencing, averaging around 4 million total reads per sample. After sorted cells were lysed in RLT buffer, RNA was extracted with DNase-treated RNeasy Micro or Mini kits, with the choice depending on cell number. Each cell subset was processed on its own to prevent cross-contamination, while patient and healthy donor samples were processed together. The immunoSEQ multiplex PCR was used to amplify TCRB sequences from cDNA, yielding 87-bp fragments that span the CDR3 region. The amplicons were sequenced using the Illumina HiSeq platform. The source study handled its data this way. Synthetic template baselines were used to correct PCR bias computationally, reads within Hamming distance 2 were collapsed, and singletons that could not be merged were discarded. Reads were aligned against IMGT to assign V, D and J genes, CDR3 length and insertions or deletions at six rearrangement sites. Within each subset, clonotype counts were normalized to the number of sorted cells before true diversity and Gini coefficients were calculated with the tcR R package. The overlap coefficient, calculated on TCRB nucleotide sequences, was used to measure repertoire sharing. The immuneACCESS repertoire file appears here via TCRdb, limited to in-frame rearrangements. These files lack a portion of the clones; in checked studies, under half of the deficit traces to unresolved V genes, and the cause of the others is not known. V and J calls and clone size are as listed in that table; D and trimming were resolved from the DNA. This sample is represented by around 150,000 clones; 6.5% to 10% of them were singletons. Approximately 0.54% of the sample is taken by the ten largest.

The data stem from a study of beta chain features in type 1 diabetes (dated by TCRdb to 2016 to 2019). About the investigation overall: Mean age, gender distribution, total cell number and subset yield were not different between patients and healthy donors. A total of 85 million to 140 million sorted cells were examined across all samples, and the number of cells per subset was strongly correlated with RNA yield. The study compared the TCRB repertoires of sorted circulating CD4+ T cell subsets in recently diagnosed type 1 diabetes patients with those in matched healthy donors. Whereas all 28 donors provided naive and central memory subsets, regulatory and stem cell-like memory subsets were isolated from just 8 patients and about eight healthy donors. Here is what the overall study found, with its caveats: Type 1 diabetes patients showed a moderate but significant shortening of TCRB CDR3 length in all four CD4+ subsets. Shorter templates might be favored by PCR, yet because patient and control samples were amplified and corrected together, any such skew would affect both groups equally. HLA sub-analyses involved small numbers of individuals, so any influence of HLA type on TCRB rearrangement remained unresolved. Naive, central memory and regulatory TCRB repertoires appeared to be more alike among patients than among healthy donors. At VDJ recombination sites, type 1 diabetes patients had fewer insertions and more deleted nucleotides, which implies abnormalities in thymic rearrangement. Because cDNA was sequenced instead of genomic DNA, activated cells with high expression could be over-represented, although the groups did not differ in activation or CD3 levels.

Each donor gave one peripheral blood draw, averaging approximately 0.11 L, which was collected into heparinised tubes. A BD FACSAria II was used to sort naive, central memory, regulatory and stem cell-like memory CD4+ T cells with a panel that included CD45RO, CCR7, CD25, CD127, CD95 and CD27. Every sorted population had a purity above 95%. PBMCs were isolated right away by Lymphoprep density gradient centrifugation and were stained directly, without culture. So that batch effects would be minimized, each experiment stained and sorted samples in pairs, pairing one healthy donor with one patient. This clonotype originated in a young woman with type 1 diabetes. The sequencing input was central memory CD4+ T cells from blood. The chain is encoded by TRBV27 joined to TRBJ2-7, with 8 middle bases fitting TRBD1. In nucleotide form, the sequence is TGTGCCAGCAGTAAGGCCTTGGGACAGGCCTACGAGCAGTACTTC. It codes for CASSKALGQAYEQYF.